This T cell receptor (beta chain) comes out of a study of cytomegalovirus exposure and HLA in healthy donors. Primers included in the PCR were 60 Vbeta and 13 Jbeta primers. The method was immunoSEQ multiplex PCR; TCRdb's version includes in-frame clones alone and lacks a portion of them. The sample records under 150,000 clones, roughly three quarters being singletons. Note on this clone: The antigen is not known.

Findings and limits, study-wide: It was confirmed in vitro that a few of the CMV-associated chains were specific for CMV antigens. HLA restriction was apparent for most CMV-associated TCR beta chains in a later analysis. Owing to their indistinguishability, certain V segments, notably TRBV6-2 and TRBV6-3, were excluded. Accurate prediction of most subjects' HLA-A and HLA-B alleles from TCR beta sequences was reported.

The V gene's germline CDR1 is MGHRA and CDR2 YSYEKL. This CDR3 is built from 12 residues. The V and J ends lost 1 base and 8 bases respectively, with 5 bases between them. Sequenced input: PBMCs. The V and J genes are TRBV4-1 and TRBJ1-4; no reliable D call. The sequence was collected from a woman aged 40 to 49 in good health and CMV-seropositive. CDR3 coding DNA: TGCGCCAGCAGCCAAGGCGGGGAAAAACTGTTTTTT. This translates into CASSQGGEKLFF.